This TCR beta chain appears in the sequencing data of a study of T cell clonotyping in hematopoietic cell transplantation. About the research overall: Pretransplant recipient samples were taken after cytoreduction.

The CDR3 contains 13 residues. The V gene lost 3 bases and the J gene lost 3 bases, with 8 bases spanning the gap. Germline CDR1 is SGHNT and CDR2 is YYREEE (reference sequence). Concerning this clone itself: Its antigen remains unidentified.

Regarding time point: recipient sample about 28 days before transplant, after cytoreduction. Clones were sequenced by immunoSEQ multiplex PCR, and TCRdb holds only the in-frame ones, with some missing. This sample has approximately 30,000 clones, with roughly 84% found just once. Study-wide points: At the given depth, recipient repertoires were over 95% de novo clonotypes. Without cell sorting, CD4 versus CD8 contributions remain unresolved. Pathologically expanded recipient clonotypes increased progressively from day 30 to day 180 as diversity fell.

The sequence came from a man between 35 and 55 years old with acute myeloid leukemia. Some clones in this sample may be carry-over from other donors' samples. The gene calls are TRBV5-4 and TRBJ2-3, with D possibly TRBD1 on 6 matching bases. Source: peripheral blood mononuclear cells, taken before stem cell transplant. CDR3 nucleotides: TGTGCCAGCAGCTCGGACAGTACAGATACGCAGTATTTT. Translating it yields CASSSDSTDTQYF.